These 9 T cell receptor beta chains were all obtained from the same sample, sequenced in a study of CD4 T cells in relation to SARS-CoV-2 and coronaviruses. The unexposed donors gave CD4+ T cells in about 2010-2018, prior to COVID-19. CD4+ T cells were isolated from the cells after 10 days of culture. The table came from immunoSEQ multiplex PCR; TCRdb's copy has only in-frame clones and leaves some out. Of about 29,000 clones in the sample, more than 70% were seen once. The antigens of these receptors remain unknown. The sequenced sample was CD4+ T cells from PBMCs, cultured in vitro. Receptors were obtained from a human donor in good health.

This clone was found once. This chain connects TRBV6-2 or TRBV6-3 to TRBJ2-7, with 7 nucleotides matching TRBD1. V shed 2 bases, J shed 4 bases, and the junction held 11 bases outside the gene matches. This CDR3 region has 16 residues. Germline V CDR1 and CDR2: MNHEY, SVGEGT. CDR3 coding DNA: TGTGCCAGCAGTTACGACCCGGAAGGGGGCGGATACGAGCAGTACTTC. Its protein is CASSYDPEGGGYEQYF.

CDR3 loop: CASSSHWTGKDTQYF. The CDR3 nucleotides read TGTGCCAGCAGTTCCCATTGGACAGGGAAGGATACGCAGTATTTT. The chain couples TRBV6-6 to TRBJ2-3; 8 bases align to TRBD1. Germline CDR1 MNHNY, CDR2 SVGAGI (reference sequence). The CDR3 loop spans 15 amino acids. Losses at the gene ends were 4 bases for V and 6 bases for J; bases not matched to a gene: 9.

The V gene is TRBV2, the J gene TRBJ2-3; TRBD2 matches at 7 bases. V dropped 7 bases and J dropped 12; count of bases not matched to a gene: 7. The CDR3 contains 11 residues. Germline CDR1 SNHLY, CDR2 FYNNEI. This CDR3 reads CASKDSGLQYF. CDR3 DNA: TGTGCCAGCAAAGATAGCGGGCTCCAGTATTTT.

V usage is TRBV28 and J usage is TRBJ1-5; 7 bases are shared with TRBD1. After removal of 4 bases from V and 4 bases from J, the junction contained 13 bases not matched to a gene. The CDR3 loop spans 17 amino acids. Germline V gene sequence: CDR1 MDHEN, CDR2 SYDVKM. CDR3 sequence (DNA): TGTGCCAGCAGTTACGACAGGGCGGCGGTAGGTAATCAGCCCCAGCATTTT. Its protein is CASSYDRAAVGNQPQHF.

J is TRBJ2-7 and V is TRBV9; D not certain. The ends were cut back, 0 bases at V and 2 bases at J, with 6 bases in the middle. There are 13 residues in the CDR3. The germline gives CDR1 SGDLS, CDR2 YYNGEE. The CDR3 nucleotides read TGTGCCAGCAGCGTAGCGTCAGCCTACGAGCAGTACTTC. This translates into CASSVASAYEQYF.

This rearrangement joins TRBV5-6 to TRBJ2-7, with 9 nucleotides matching TRBD1. V was clipped by 0 bases and J by 5 bases; unmatched bases: 6. Germline V gives CDR1 SGHDT, CDR2 YYEEEE. CDR3 size: 15 residues. CDR3 loop: CASSLAGTGPHEQYF. In DNA form, the CDR3 reads TGTGCCAGCAGCTTGGCGGGGACAGGGCCCCACGAGCAGTACTTC. The full variable domain, in which reference TRBV5-6 and TRBJ2-7 provide the parts outside the CDR3, is DAGVTQSPTHLIKTRGQQVTLRCSPKSGHDTVSWYQQALGQGPQFIFQYYEEEERQRGNFPDRFSGHQFPNYSSELNVNALLLGDSALYLCASSLAGTGPHEQYFGPGTRLTVT.

J is TRBJ2-1 and V is TRBV7-9, with D tentatively TRBD2 (5 bases). Trimming shortened V by 1 base and J by 3 bases, and 13 bases separated the two germline ends. The CDR3 runs to 16 residues. Germline CDR1 is SEHNR and CDR2 is FQNEAQ (reference sequence). CDR3 sequence reads: CASSLVASLHYNEQFF. The CDR3 DNA follows: TGTGCCAGCAGCTTAGTAGCTAGCCTACACTACAATGAGCAGTTCTTC. Based on the CDR3 plus reference TRBV7-9 and TRBJ2-1, the full variable domain is DTGVSQNPRHKITKRGQNVTFRCDPISEHNRLYWYRQTLGQGPEFLTYFQNEAQLEKSRLLSDRFSAERPKGSFSTLEIQRTEQGDSAMYLCASSLVASLHYNEQFFGPGTRLTVL.

J is TRBJ1-1 and V is TRBV10-3; a possible D gene is TRBD1 (5 bases). Trimming cost V 10 bases and J 1 base, with 10 bases left between them. Germline V lookup: CDR1 ENHRY, CDR2 SYGVKD. This CDR3 is built from 12 residues. Written as DNA, the CDR3 is TGTGCCACCAGGGCTGGGAACACTGAAGCTTTCTTT. Residues: CATRAGNTEAFF.

The chain links TRBV7-4 to TRBJ2-7; D is possibly TRBD1 (7 bases). The CDR3 sequence is 16 residues long. Germline-derived CDR1 and CDR2 are SGHVT and SQSDAQ. Between the trimmed V and J ends, which lost 4 bases and 5 bases, there was a span of 21 bases. The CDR3 nucleotides read TGTGCCAGCAGCTCAGACAGGGACGGGGGTCCCCACGAGCAGTACTTC. Translated, it gives CASSSDRDGGPHEQYF.